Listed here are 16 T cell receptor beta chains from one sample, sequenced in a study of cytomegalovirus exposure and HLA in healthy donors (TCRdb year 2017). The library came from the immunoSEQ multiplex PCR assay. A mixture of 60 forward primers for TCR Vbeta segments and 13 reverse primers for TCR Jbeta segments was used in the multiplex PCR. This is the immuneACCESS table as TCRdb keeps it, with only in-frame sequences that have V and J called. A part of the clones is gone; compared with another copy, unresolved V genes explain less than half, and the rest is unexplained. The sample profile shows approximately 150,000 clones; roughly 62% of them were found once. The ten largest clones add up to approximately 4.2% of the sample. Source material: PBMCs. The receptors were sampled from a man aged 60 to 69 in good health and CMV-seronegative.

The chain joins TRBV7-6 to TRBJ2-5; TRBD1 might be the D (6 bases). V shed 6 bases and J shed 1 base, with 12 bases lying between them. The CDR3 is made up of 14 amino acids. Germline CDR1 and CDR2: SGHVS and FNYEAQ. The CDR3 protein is CASSHPGVQETQYF. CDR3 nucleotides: TGTGCCAGCAGTCACCCAGGGGTCCAAGAGACCCAGTACTTC.

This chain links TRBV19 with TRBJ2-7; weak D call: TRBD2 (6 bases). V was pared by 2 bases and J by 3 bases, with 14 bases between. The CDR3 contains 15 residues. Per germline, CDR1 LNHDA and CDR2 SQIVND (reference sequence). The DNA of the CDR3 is TGTGCCAGTAGTATATCAGGAGACGGGAGCTACGAGCAGTACTTC. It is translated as CASSISGDGSYEQYF.

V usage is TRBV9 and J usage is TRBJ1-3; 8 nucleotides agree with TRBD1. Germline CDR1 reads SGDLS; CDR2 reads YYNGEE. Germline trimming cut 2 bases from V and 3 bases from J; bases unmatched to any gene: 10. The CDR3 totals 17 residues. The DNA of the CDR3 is TGTGCCAGCAGCGTTTATGACAGGGGCGCGGGTGGAAACACCATATATTTT. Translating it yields CASSVYDRGAGGNTIYF.

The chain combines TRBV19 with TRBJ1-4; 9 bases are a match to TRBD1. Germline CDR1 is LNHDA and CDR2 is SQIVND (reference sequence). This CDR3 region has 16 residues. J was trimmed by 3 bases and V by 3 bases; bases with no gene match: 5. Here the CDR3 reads CASSISRDRANEKLFF. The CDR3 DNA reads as TGTGCCAGTAGTATCTCGAGGGACAGGGCTAATGAAAAACTGTTTTTT.

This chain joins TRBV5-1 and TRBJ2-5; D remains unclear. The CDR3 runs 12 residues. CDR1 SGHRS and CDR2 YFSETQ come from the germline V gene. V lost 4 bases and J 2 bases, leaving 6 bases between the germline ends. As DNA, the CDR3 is TGCGCCAGCAGCAAAGCGCAAGAGACCCAGTACTTC. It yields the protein CASSKAQETQYF.

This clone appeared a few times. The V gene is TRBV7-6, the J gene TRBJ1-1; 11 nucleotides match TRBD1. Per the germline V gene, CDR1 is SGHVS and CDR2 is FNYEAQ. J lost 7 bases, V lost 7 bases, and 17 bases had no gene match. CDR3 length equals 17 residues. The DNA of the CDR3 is TGTGCCAGCACTCTAGCAGGGGCCGGGACAGGGGGTTTTGAAGCTTTCTTT. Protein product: CASTLAGAGTGGFEAFF. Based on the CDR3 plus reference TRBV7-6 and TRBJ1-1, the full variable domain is GAGVSQSPRYKVTKRGQDVALRCDPISGHVSLYWYRQALGQGPEFLTYFNYEAQQDKSGLPNDRFSAERPEGSISTLTIQRTEQRDSAMYRCASTLAGAGTGGFEAFFGQGTRLTVV.

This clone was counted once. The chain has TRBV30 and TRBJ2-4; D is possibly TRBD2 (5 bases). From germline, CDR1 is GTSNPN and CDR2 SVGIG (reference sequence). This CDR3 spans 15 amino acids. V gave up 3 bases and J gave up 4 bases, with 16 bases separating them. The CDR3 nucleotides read TGTGCCTGGAGCGGAGTCGCCCTAGCTAAAAACATTCAGTACTTC. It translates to CAWSGVALAKNIQYF.

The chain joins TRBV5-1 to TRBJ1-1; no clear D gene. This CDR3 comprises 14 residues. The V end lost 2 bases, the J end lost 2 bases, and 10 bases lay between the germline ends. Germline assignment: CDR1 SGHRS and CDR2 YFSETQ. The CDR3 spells CASSLQTTNTEAFF. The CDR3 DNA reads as TGCGCCAGCAGCTTACAGACAACTAACACTGAAGCTTTCTTT.

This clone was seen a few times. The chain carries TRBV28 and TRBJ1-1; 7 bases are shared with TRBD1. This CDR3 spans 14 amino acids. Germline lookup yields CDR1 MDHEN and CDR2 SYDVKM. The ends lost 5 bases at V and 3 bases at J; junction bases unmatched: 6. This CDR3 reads CASSLGQRDTEAFF. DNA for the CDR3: TGTGCCAGCAGTCTGGGACAGCGGGACACTGAAGCTTTCTTT. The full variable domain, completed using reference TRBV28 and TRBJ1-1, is DVKVTQSSRYLVKRTGEKVFLECVQDMDHENMFWYRQDPGLGLRLIYFSYDVKMKEKGDIPEGYSVSREKKERFSLILESASTNQTSMYLCASSLGQRDTEAFFGQGTRLTVV.

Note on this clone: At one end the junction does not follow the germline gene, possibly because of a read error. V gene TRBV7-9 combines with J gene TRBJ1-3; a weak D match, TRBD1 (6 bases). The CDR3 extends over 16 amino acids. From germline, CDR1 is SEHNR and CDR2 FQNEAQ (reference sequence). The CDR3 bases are TGTTCCAGCAGCTTCCTACCCAGGGGTACTGGAAACACCATATATTTT. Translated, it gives CSSSFLPRGTGNTIYF.

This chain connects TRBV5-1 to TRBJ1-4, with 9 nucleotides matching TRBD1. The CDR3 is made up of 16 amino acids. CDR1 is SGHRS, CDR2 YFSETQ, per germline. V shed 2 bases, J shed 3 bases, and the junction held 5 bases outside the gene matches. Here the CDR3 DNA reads TGCGCCAGCAGCTTCTTACGGACAGGGGCTAATGAAAAACTGTTTTTT. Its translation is CASSFLRTGANEKLFF.

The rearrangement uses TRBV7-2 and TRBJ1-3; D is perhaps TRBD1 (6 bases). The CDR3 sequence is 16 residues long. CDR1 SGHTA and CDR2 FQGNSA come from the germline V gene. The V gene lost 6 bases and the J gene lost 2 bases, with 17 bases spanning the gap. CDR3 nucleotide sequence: TGTGCCAGCAGACCCCTTCTAACAGGGACTGGAAACACCATATATTTT. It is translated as CASRPLLTGTGNTIYF.

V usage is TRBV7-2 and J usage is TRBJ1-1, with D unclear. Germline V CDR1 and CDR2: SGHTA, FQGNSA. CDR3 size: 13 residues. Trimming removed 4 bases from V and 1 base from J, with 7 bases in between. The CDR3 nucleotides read TGTGCCAGCAGCTCCCGACAGAACACTGAAGCTTTCTTT. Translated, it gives CASSSRQNTEAFF.

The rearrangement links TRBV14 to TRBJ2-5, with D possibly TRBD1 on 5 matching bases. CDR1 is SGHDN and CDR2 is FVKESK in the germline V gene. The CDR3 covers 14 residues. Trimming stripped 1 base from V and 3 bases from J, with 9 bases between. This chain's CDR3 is CASSQGGGEETQYF. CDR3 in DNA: TGTGCCAGCAGCCAAGGGGGCGGAGAAGAGACCCAGTACTTC.

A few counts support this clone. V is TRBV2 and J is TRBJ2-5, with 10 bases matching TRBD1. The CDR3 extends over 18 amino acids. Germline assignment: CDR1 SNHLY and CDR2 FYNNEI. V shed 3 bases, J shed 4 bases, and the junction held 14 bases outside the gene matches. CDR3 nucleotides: TGTGCCAGCAGTGACAGGGGACAGGGGATCTCCACCCGAGAGACCCAGTACTTC. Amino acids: CASSDRGQGISTRETQYF.

The CDR3 reads CAIARQGLYEQYF. The CDR3 DNA follows: TGTGCCATCGCTAGACAGGGACTCTACGAGCAGTACTTC. The chain is built from TRBV10-3 and TRBJ2-7; D is possibly TRBD1 (7 bases). This CDR3 has 13 residues. V lost 8 bases, J lost 3 bases, and 14 bases lay in between. Germline assignment: CDR1 ENHRY and CDR2 SYGVKD.